These 32 T cell receptor beta chains originate from one sample sequenced in a study of breast tumors, draining lymph nodes, adjacent tissues. TCRdb re-called the multiplex PCR reads through MiXCR, storing one row per CDR3 protein. Here the sample spans some 52,000 distinct CDR3 sequences, under 55% being singletons. The material sequenced was breast tumor tissue. The receptors derive from a female donor with breast cancer. Some clones in this sample may be carry-over from other donors' samples.

Remarks on this clonotype: It is likely a read error, because the conserved phenylalanine at the end of the CDR3 is missing. No DNA is shown, since the ends of the CDR3 on it are uncertain; the CDR3 is the one TCRdb lists. The chain couples TRBV7-2 to TRBJ2-1; the table's D gene call, TRBD2, was not cross checked with the DNA. The length of the CDR3 is 15 amino acids, counting both ends. The V gene's germline CDR1 is SGHTA and CDR2 FQGNSA. The CDR3 is CASSPGTPWDNEQLL.

The chain couples TRBV6-5 to TRBJ1-5; a weak D match, TRBD1 (6 bases). CDR3 length equals 16 residues. CDR1 and CDR2 from the germline V gene are MNHEY and SVGAGI. Trimming removed 2 bases from V and 0 bases from J, with 11 bases in between. The CDR3 DNA reads TGTGCCAGCAGTTACGGGACACAAGATAGCAATCAGCCCCAGCATTTT. Translated: CASSYGTQDSNQPQHF.

This clonotype has a single count. Since a much larger clone is just one base distant, this may be a read error. J is TRBJ2-3 and V is TRBV6-4; TRBD2 is a possible D gene (5 bases). CDR1 and CDR2 (germline): MRHNA, SNTAGT. CDR3 size: 15 residues. Trimming left V 5 bases short and J 5 bases short, with 17 bases between. The CDR3 loop reads CASSRSVLGGDTQYF. DNA for the CDR3: TGTGCCAGCAGTCGTAGCGTGCTCGGAGGAGATACGCAGTATTTT.

This clonotype was detected ten times or more. The rearrangement links TRBV5-8 to TRBJ2-1; 9 bases line up with TRBD1. CDR3 size: 15 residues. The trim removed 4 bases at V and 5 bases at J, leaving 7 bases unmatched. Germline assignment: CDR1 SGHTS and CDR2 YDEGEE. Here the CDR3 DNA reads TGTGCCAGCAGCCCGGGACAGGGTAGGAACAATGAGCAGTTCTTC. Translated, it gives CASSPGQGRNNEQFF. The variable domain in full, with the rest retrieved from reference TRBV5-8 and TRBJ2-1, is EAGVTQSPTHLIKTRGQQATLRCSPISGHTSVYWYQQALGLGLQFLLWYDEGEERNRGNFPPRFSGRQFPNYSSELNVNALELEDSALYLCASSPGQGRNNEQFFGPGTRLTVL.

This clonotype has more than one count but fewer than ten. A much larger clone lies one base from this, so it may be a read error. The chain combines TRBV9 with TRBJ2-1, with 16 nucleotides matching TRBD2. The CDR3 runs to 19 residues. CDR1 is SGDLS, CDR2 YYNGEE, per germline. With 3 bases clipped from V and 4 bases from J, the junction kept 10 bases outside the gene matches. The DNA for the CDR3 is TGTGCCAGCAGCGCACGAACCGGGACTAGCGGGAGGGCGTACAATGAGCAGTTCTTC. This encodes CASSARTGTSGRAYNEQFF.

This clonotype was observed many times. The rearrangement joins TRBV30 to TRBJ2-1, with a tentative D call TRBD1 (5 bases). Deletions cut 1 base from V and 4 bases from J, with 17 bases between. This CDR3 has 16 amino acids. The germline CDR1 and CDR2 sequences are GTSNPN and SVGIG (reference sequence). The CDR3 DNA reads TGTGCCTGGAGTGACAGGCCCCGGCCGAGATACAATGAGCAGTTCTTC. It codes for CAWSDRPRPRYNEQFF.

This clonotype was counted a few times. V usage is TRBV12-3 or TRBV12-4 and J usage is TRBJ1-2; the match to TRBD1 covers 10 bases. V was pared by 5 bases and J by 6 bases, with 12 bases of the junction left unmatched. The CDR3 sequence is 16 residues long. The CDR3 region has the DNA TGTGCCAGCAGTGAGTCCCGACAGGGGGCCCAGAATGGCTACACCTTC. This sequence encodes CASSESRQGAQNGYTF.

This clonotype came up many times. The chain links TRBV24-1 to TRBJ2-5; the match to TRBD2 covers 10 bases. Germline values: CDR1 KGHDR, CDR2 SFDVKD. The CDR3 extends over 18 amino acids. The V and J ends lost 4 bases and 5 bases, in that order; junction bases with no gene match: 15. The CDR3 DNA reads as TGTGCCACCAGTGACCTCGGCCGGACTAGCGGAGTGGGGGAGACCCAGTACTTC. Protein sequence: CATSDLGRTSGVGETQYF.

V usage is TRBV12-3 or TRBV12-4 and J usage is TRBJ2-7; no clear D gene. The length of the CDR3 is 13 residues. The ends were cut back, 11 bases at V and 3 bases at J, with 17 bases in the middle. The CDR3 sequence: CAGTLNSGYEQYF. CDR3 in DNA: TGTGCCGGCACCCTGAACTCTGGCTACGAGCAGTACTTC.

The CDR3 DNA reads as TGTGCCAGCAGCTCTCTTCGGTTGGACCCCTACAATGAGCAGTTCTTC. Translated, it gives CASSSLRLDPYNEQFF. The genes are TRBV5-4 and TRBJ2-1; no reliable D call. The germline V gene has CDR1 SGHNT and CDR2 YYREEE (reference sequence). V was shortened by 3 bases and J by 2 bases, with 15 bases between the two germline ends. The CDR3 runs to 16 residues.

This clonotype came up once. V is TRBV7-9 and J is TRBJ2-7; weak D call: TRBD1 (6 bases). Germline values: CDR1 SEHNR, CDR2 FQNEAQ (reference sequence). CDR3 size: 13 residues. Trimming pared 8 bases from V and 7 bases from J, leaving 18 bases between. The DNA for the CDR3 is TGTGCCAGCCGGGACACCGCATCGAGGGAGCAGTACTTC. Translation: CASRDTASREQYF.

The table lists this clonotype with many counts. The rearrangement links TRBV28 to TRBJ2-7, with 7 bases lining up with TRBD1. The CDR3 has 13 amino acids. Germline CDR1 MDHEN, CDR2 SYDVKM. The J segment lost 6 bases and the V segment lost 2 bases, leaving 4 bases of the junction unmatched. CDR3 loop: CASSLGQVPEQYF. Written as DNA, the CDR3 is TGTGCCAGCAGTTTAGGACAGGTCCCCGAGCAGTACTTC. The whole variable domain, filled in from reference TRBV28 and TRBJ2-7, reads DVKVTQSSRYLVKRTGEKVFLECVQDMDHENMFWYRQDPGLGLRLIYFSYDVKMKEKGDIPEGYSVSREKKERFSLILESASTNQTSMYLCASSLGQVPEQYFGPGTRLTVT.

A remark on this clonotype: A much larger clone sits a single nucleotide away, making a read error possible. The genes are TRBV6-2 or TRBV6-3 and TRBJ1-2; possibly TRBD1 for D (5 bases). The CDR3 is 15 residues long. With 5 bases removed from V and 7 bases from J, the gap between germline ends came to 20 bases. Germline V lookup: CDR1 MNHEY, CDR2 SVGEGT. CDR3 in amino acids: CASSKGRTGDCGYTF. The CDR3 DNA reads as TGTGCCAGCAGTAAAGGACGCACGGGGGACTGTGGCTACACCTTC.

Many counts were recorded for this clonotype. The chain is built from TRBV6-2 or TRBV6-3 and TRBJ1-3; D is unclear. Per the germline V gene, CDR1 is MNHEY and CDR2 is SVGEGT. The CDR3 extends over 16 amino acids. V lost 4 bases to trimming and J lost 0 bases, with 13 bases between them. CDR3 coding DNA: TGTGCCAGCAGTTCCAGGACGGGAAACTCTGGAAACACCATATATTTT. This translates into CASSSRTGNSGNTIYF.

This clonotype was picked up many times. The chain couples TRBV29-1 to TRBJ2-1; 11 bases fit TRBD2. V lost 8 bases and J lost 5; bases outside the gene matches: 5. The germline gives CDR1 SQVTM, CDR2 ANQGSEA. This CDR3 has 13 residues. Here the CDR3 DNA reads TGCAGCTCCGGGACTAGCGGTGACAATGAGCAGTTCTTC. Translation gives CSSGTSGDNEQFF.

Many counts were recorded for this clonotype. V usage is TRBV4-1 and J usage is TRBJ2-7, with 10 bases that match TRBD2. Losses at the gene ends were 1 base for V and 3 bases for J; bases not matched to a gene: 6. The CDR3 length is 16 residues. CDR1 and CDR2 (germline): MGHRA, YSYEKL. The CDR3 DNA reads TGCGCCAGCAGCCAAGGGTTGAGCGGGAGGGTCTACGAGCAGTACTTC. It is translated as CASSQGLSGRVYEQYF.

The chain links TRBV7-9 to TRBJ2-7; 7 positions agree with TRBD2. Germline CDR1 reads SEHNR; CDR2 reads FQNEAQ (reference sequence). The V segment lost 5 bases and the J segment 1 base; nucleotides outside the gene matches: 20. The CDR3 totals 19 residues. CDR3 in amino acids: CASSPYRIGLDRASYEQYF. Here the CDR3 DNA reads TGTGCCAGCAGCCCGTACCGTATAGGACTAGACCGAGCGTCCTACGAGCAGTACTTC.

This clonotype showed up many times. The J gene is TRBJ2-3, the V gene TRBV11-2; D may be TRBD1 or TRBD2 (5 bases each). CDR1 is SGHAT and CDR2 is FQNNGV in the germline V gene. The length of the CDR3 is 15 residues. Trimming left V 1 base short and J 3 bases short, with 11 bases between. The CDR3 loop reads CASSLGGAETDTQYF. CDR3 coding DNA: TGTGCCAGCAGCTTAGGAGGGGCGGAGACAGATACGCAGTATTTT.

Comment on this clonotype: At one boundary the junction diverges from the germline segment, which might be a read error. The V and J genes are TRBV24-1 and TRBJ2-2, with 12 nucleotides matching TRBD2. This CDR3 contains 17 residues. From germline, CDR1 is KGHDR and CDR2 SFDVKD. For the CDR3, the DNA is TGTGCCACCAGTGGGGTGACTAGCGGGGGAGGACACGGGGAGCTGTTCTTT. This encodes CATSGVTSGGGHGELFF.

The table lists this clonotype with many counts. CDR3 in amino acids: CSVDPIAGTNTEAFF. CDR3 sequence (DNA): TGCAGCGTTGATCCTATTGCAGGAACGAACACTGAAGCTTTCTTT. V usage is TRBV29-1 and J usage is TRBJ1-1; D not resolved. In germline, CDR1 is SQVTM, CDR2 ANQGSEA. The CDR3 covers 15 residues. V was clipped by 3 bases and J by 1 base, with 15 bases between them.

The V and J genes are TRBV4-3 and TRBJ2-5; 8 bases map to TRBD2. The CDR3 totals 14 residues. V was clipped by 3 bases and J by 5 bases; unmatched bases: 5. Germline values: CDR1 LGHNA, CDR2 YSLEER. The CDR3 loop is CASSQVAGRETQYF. DNA of the CDR3: TGCGCCAGCAGCCAGGTAGCGGGACGGGAGACCCAGTACTTC.

By share, this clonotype ranks as medium-sized. This chain links TRBV20-1 with TRBJ2-7; 9 nucleotides line up with TRBD2. The CDR3 extends over 15 amino acids. V dropped 3 bases and J dropped 4; count of bases not matched to a gene: 10. CDR1 DFQATT and CDR2 SNEGSKA come from the germline V gene (reference sequence). CDR3 sequence (DNA): TGCAGTGCTAGTTCCGCGGGAGGGCCTACGTACGAGCAGTACTTC. Encoded protein: CSASSAGGPTYEQYF.

This clonotype was seen just once. A clone one base away is much larger, so this may be a read error. The chain employs TRBV28 and TRBJ2-3, with D tentatively TRBD1 (6 bases). This CDR3 spans 15 amino acids. Trimming shortened V by 6 bases and J by 1 base, and 14 bases separated the two germline ends. Germline values: CDR1 MDHEN, CDR2 SYDVKM. This chain's CDR3 is CASSPGGRRTDTQYF. As DNA, the CDR3 is TGTGCCAGCAGCCCTGGGGGCAGGCGCACAGATACGCAGTATTTT.

This clonotype was observed a handful of times. The V and J genes are TRBV9 and TRBJ1-1, with 9 bases aligning to TRBD1. The germline CDR1 and CDR2 sequences are SGDLS and YYNGEE. The CDR3 is 15 residues long. V was clipped by 2 bases and J by 5 bases; unmatched bases: 7. CDR3 in DNA: TGTGCCAGCAGCGTCCGGGACAGGGCTTTTACTGAAGCTTTCTTT. It codes for CASSVRDRAFTEAFF. Full variable domain (rest looked up from reference TRBV9 and TRBJ1-1): DSGVTQTPKHLITATGQRVTLRCSPRSGDLSVYWYQQSLDQGLQFLIQYYNGEERAKGNILERFSAQQFPDLHSELNLSSLELGDSALYFCASSVRDRAFTEAFFGQGTRLTVV.

This clonotype was observed many times. V usage is TRBV12-3 or TRBV12-4 and J usage is TRBJ2-7; D gene unclear. The CDR3 extends over 11 amino acids. V gave up 6 bases and J gave up 3 bases, with 6 bases separating them. For the CDR3, the DNA is TGTGCCAGCAGCCACGGCTACGAGCAGTACTTC. It translates to CASSHGYEQYF.

This chain uses TRBV28 with TRBJ2-3; D is possibly TRBD1 (6 bases). The DNA end lines up better with TRBJ1-1; the J call may be wrong. This CDR3 comprises 14 residues. Germline loops: CDR1 MDHEN, CDR2 SYDVKM. The CDR3 nucleotides are TGTGCCAGCAGTTTACCAGGGGAGGGCGCTGAAGCTTTCTTT. Translation gives CASSLPGEGAEAFF.

The count of this clonotype is one. It is likely a read error, because the conserved phenylalanine at the end of the CDR3 is missing. This chain connects TRBV2 to TRBJ2-5; D call uncertain. CDR3 length: 12 residues. V was pared by 4 bases and J by 4 bases, with 7 bases between. Per the germline V gene, CDR1 is SNHLY and CDR2 is FYNNEI. CDR3 in amino acids: CASSGSLETQYS. The CDR3 region has the DNA TGTGCCAGCAGTGGATCTTTAGAGACCCAGTACTCC.

This clonotype was seen ten or more times. The J gene is TRBJ1-6, the V gene TRBV20-1; no clear D. This CDR3 comprises 17 residues. Trimming removed 3 bases from V and 4 bases from J, with 19 bases in between. Germline V gene lookup returns CDR1 DFQATT and CDR2 SNEGSKA (reference sequence). The CDR3 reads CSASGVAGYRYNSPLHF. DNA for the CDR3: TGCAGTGCTAGTGGTGTAGCGGGGTATAGATATAATTCACCCCTCCACTTT.

Ten or more counts support this clonotype. The V gene is TRBV27, the J gene TRBJ2-7; TRBD2 matches at 12 bases. V dropped 4 bases and J dropped 2; count of bases not matched to a gene: 6. CDR1 and CDR2 (germline): MNHEY, SMNVEV (reference sequence). The CDR3 runs to 16 residues. The CDR3 here is CASSSGRTSGAYEQYF. The CDR3 DNA is TGTGCCAGCAGTTCTGGAAGGACTAGCGGGGCCTACGAGCAGTACTTC.

This sequence joins TRBV12-3 or TRBV12-4 and TRBJ1-5, with D possibly matching TRBD1 (5 bases). The CDR3 runs 15 residues. Trimming removed 3 bases at V and 7 bases at J, with 16 bases between. CDR3 loop: CASSLRASRDQPQHF. CDR3 DNA: TGTGCCAGCAGTTTGCGGGCTTCCAGGGACCAGCCCCAGCATTTT.

V usage is TRBV29-1 and J usage is TRBJ2-5, with 7 bases that match TRBD1. The CDR3 sequence is 14 residues long. The germline gives CDR1 SQVTM, CDR2 ANQGSEA. V was clipped by 6 bases and J by 1 base; unmatched bases: 8. CDR3 coding DNA: TGCAGCGTCGGACTGACAGGGCGCCAAGAGACCCAGTACTTC. It translates to CSVGLTGRQETQYF.

The V gene is TRBV12-3 or TRBV12-4, the J gene TRBJ1-4; D possibly corresponds to TRBD1 (5 bases). The CDR3 extends over 12 amino acids. Deletions cut 1 base from V and 8 bases from J, with 5 bases between. The CDR3 region has the DNA TGTGCCAGCAGTTTAGGGGGGGAAAAACTGTTTTTT. Its protein product is CASSLGGEKLFF.